This passage covers 28 T cell receptor beta chains from one sample sequenced in a study of cytomegalovirus exposure and HLA in healthy donors. The PCR had 60 Vbeta and 13 Jbeta primers. Libraries were prepared by immunoSEQ multiplex PCR; TCRdb keeps only in-frame clonotypes and omits some of them. This sample carries about 160,000 clones, around 80% of them seen once, and the ten largest clones take about 6.3%. The sequenced material came from PBMCs. The source is a male donor in good health and CMV-seropositive.

The J gene is TRBJ1-1, the V gene TRBV11-2; 10 positions agree with TRBD1. The CDR3 is 14 residues long. The junction had 7 bases not matched to a gene; V was cut back by 6 bases and J by 6 bases. Germline CDR1 is SGHAT and CDR2 is FQNNGV. This CDR3 reads CASSPRDRGSEAFF. DNA for the CDR3: TGTGCCAGCAGTCCCCGGGACAGGGGCTCTGAAGCTTTCTTT.

This sequence joins TRBV29-1 and TRBJ1-4, with 9 bases matching TRBD1. CDR1 is SQVTM and CDR2 is ANQGSEA in the germline V gene. V lost 6 bases, J lost 6 bases, and 5 bases stayed unmatched. The CDR3 has 13 residues. CDR3 protein: CSVAGQGYEKLFF. CDR3 in DNA: TGCAGCGTAGCGGGACAGGGATATGAAAAACTGTTTTTT.

CDR3 loop: CASSLLGGYNEQFF. For the CDR3, the DNA is TGTGCCAGCAGTTTATTAGGGGGCTACAATGAGCAGTTCTTC. V is TRBV27 and J is TRBJ2-1, with D tentatively TRBD1 (6 bases). The CDR3 sequence is 14 residues long. The V gene's germline CDR1 is MNHEY and CDR2 SMNVEV (reference sequence). Trimming stripped 1 base from V and 3 bases from J, with 7 bases between.

The CDR3 reads CASSRGLGNQPQHF. The CDR3 DNA reads TGCGCCAGCAGCCGGGGGTTGGGCAATCAGCCCCAGCATTTT. The chain recombines TRBV5-1 with TRBJ1-5; tentative D call: TRBD1 (5 bases). The CDR3 loop spans 14 amino acids. Deletions cut 4 bases from V and 2 bases from J, with 10 bases between. The V gene's germline CDR1 is SGHRS and CDR2 YFSETQ.

V gene TRBV6-4 combines with J gene TRBJ2-2; perhaps TRBD1 as D (5 bases). Trimming stripped 6 bases from V and 4 bases from J, with 6 bases between. Germline V lookup: CDR1 MRHNA, CDR2 SNTAGT. CDR3 length: 12 residues. This chain's CDR3 is CASSRATGELFF. CDR3 coding DNA: TGTGCCAGCAGCAGGGCCACCGGGGAGCTGTTTTTT.

This clone was seen a few times. The chain couples TRBV9 to TRBJ1-2; TRBD1 matches at 7 bases. The CDR3 is 17 amino acids. V lost 0 bases and J lost 2; bases outside the gene matches: 10. The germline CDR1 and CDR2 sequences are SGDLS and YYNGEE. CDR3 region: CASSVVGTDLTNYGYTF. The CDR3 bases are TGTGCCAGCAGCGTAGTAGGGACAGACCTAACCAACTATGGCTACACCTTC.

The genes are TRBV5-4 and TRBJ2-7; TRBD2 matches at 7 bases. Germline-derived CDR1 and CDR2 are SGHNT and YYREEE (reference sequence). This CDR3 contains 16 residues. The trim removed 3 bases at V and 2 bases at J, leaving 11 bases unmatched. CDR3 residues: CASSSIAGPPPYEQYF. The DNA for the CDR3 is TGTGCCAGCAGCTCCATAGCGGGCCCTCCTCCCTACGAGCAGTACTTC.

This clone appeared a single time. The chain's CDR3 is CASSVDSVAYEQYF. CDR3 bases: TGTGCCAGCAGCGTAGATTCAGTTGCCTACGAGCAGTACTTC. The gene calls are TRBV9 and TRBJ2-7; D gene ambiguous. From germline, CDR1 is SGDLS and CDR2 YYNGEE. The CDR3 is made up of 14 amino acids. Trimming pared 0 bases from V and 2 bases from J, leaving 9 bases between.

This clone showed up just once. V usage is TRBV28 and J usage is TRBJ2-7; no reliable D call. Germline assignment: CDR1 MDHEN and CDR2 SYDVKM. There are 14 residues in the CDR3. The CDR3 loop is CATPKGPGSYEQYF. The CDR3 DNA is TGTGCAACACCCAAAGGTCCAGGCTCCTACGAGCAGTACTTC.

The rearrangement links TRBV4-1 to TRBJ1-2; tentatively, D is TRBD1 (5 bases). The V gene's germline CDR1 is MGHRA and CDR2 YSYEKL. V lost 3 bases and J 6 bases, leaving 20 bases between the germline ends. The CDR3 sequence is 16 residues long. The CDR3 nucleotides read TGCGCCAGCAGCCAGAATACGGAGGGGTTTGAGAATGGCTACACCTTC. Protein product: CASSQNTEGFENGYTF.

The CDR3 here is CASSPRVAGGLYEQYF. CDR3 nucleotides: TGCGCCAGCAGCCCCCGGGTAGCGGGAGGTTTATACGAGCAGTACTTC. The V call is TRBV4-1, the J call TRBJ2-7; 10 bases match TRBD2. Germline values: CDR1 MGHRA, CDR2 YSYEKL. CDR3 length equals 16 residues. V lost 4 bases and J lost 4; bases outside the gene matches: 10.

The chain couples TRBV30 to TRBJ1-5, with TRBD1 as a possible D gene (5 bases). The CDR3 sequence is 13 residues long. Germline values: CDR1 GTSNPN, CDR2 SVGIG (reference sequence). The V and J ends lost 2 bases and 7 bases respectively, with 12 bases between them. In DNA form, the CDR3 reads TGTGCCTGGAGTCTAGGGGTGGGACAGCCCCAGCATTTT. Encoded protein: CAWSLGVGQPQHF. The full variable domain, its missing parts supplied by reference TRBV30 and TRBJ1-5, is SQTIHQWPATLVQPVGSPLSLECTVEGTSNPNLYWYRQAAGRGLQLLFYSVGIGQISSEVPQNLSASRPQDRQFILSSKKLLLSDSGFYLCAWSLGVGQPQHFGDGTRLSIL.

The chain employs TRBV21-1 and TRBJ1-2; TRBD1 was called by the table and not checked on the DNA. TRBV21-1 is a known pseudogene. The CDR3 covers 15 residues. The CDR3 nucleotides are TGTGCCAGCAGCAGACCATTGGACAGGGAGGACGGCTACACCTTC. It yields the protein CASSRPLDREDGYTF.

The chain joins TRBV6-5 to TRBJ1-2; 7 nucleotides align to TRBD1. Unmatched junction bases numbered 3, after V lost 2 bases and J lost 3 bases. The germline V gene encodes CDR1 MNHEY and CDR2 SVGAGI. This CDR3 is built from 14 residues. CDR3 sequence: CASSYTGTDYGYTF. CDR3 in DNA: TGTGCCAGCAGTTACACGGGGACAGACTATGGCTACACCTTC.

The chain links TRBV30 to TRBJ2-1, with D possibly TRBD2 on 5 matching bases. The V gene's germline CDR1 is GTSNPN and CDR2 SVGIG (reference sequence). This CDR3 is 14 amino acids long. V shed 3 bases and J shed 6 bases, with 15 bases lying between them. CDR3 coding DNA: TGTGCCTGGAGGTCTCGAGCGGCCGGCAATGAGCAGTTCTTC. This encodes CAWRSRAAGNEQFF.

The chain is built from TRBV19 and TRBJ2-5, with 11 bases lining up with TRBD2. Germline lookup yields CDR1 LNHDA and CDR2 SQIVND (reference sequence). The ends lost 1 base at V and 6 bases at J; junction bases unmatched: 4. The CDR3 has 15 amino acids. This chain's CDR3 is CASSIVAGGPQTQYF. The CDR3 DNA sequence: TGTGCCAGTAGTATAGTAGCGGGAGGGCCACAGACCCAGTACTTC. Full variable domain (rest looked up from reference TRBV19 and TRBJ2-5): DGGITQSPKYLFRKEGQNVTLSCEQNLNHDAMYWYRQDPGQGLRLIYYSQIVNDFQKGDIAEGYSVSREKKESFPLTVTSAQKNPTAFYLCASSIVAGGPQTQYFGPGTRLLVL.

The chain uses TRBV27 and TRBJ2-7; TRBD1 matches at 9 bases. V trimming: 5 bases; J trimming: 2 bases; junction bases outside the gene matches: 13. This CDR3 has 17 residues. Per germline, CDR1 MNHEY and CDR2 SMNVEV (reference sequence). The CDR3 bases are TGTGCCAGCAGTACCCGGGACAGGGTCCGGGGGGCCTACGAGCAGTACTTC. Encoded protein: CASSTRDRVRGAYEQYF.

The V call is TRBV28, the J call TRBJ2-1; TRBD2 aligns across 9 bases. CDR3 length: 15 amino acids. V gave up 1 base and J gave up 6 bases; unmatched junction bases: 4. Germline V gene lookup returns CDR1 MDHEN and CDR2 SYDVKM. CDR3: CASSLLGLASNEQFF. In DNA, the CDR3 is TGTGCCAGCAGTTTATTGGGACTAGCTAGCAATGAGCAGTTCTTC.

This clone has a handful of counts. The rearrangement links TRBV5-1 to TRBJ1-3; 12 nucleotides align to TRBD1. With 2 bases clipped from V and 1 base from J, the junction kept 10 bases outside the gene matches. Germline CDR1 SGHRS, CDR2 YFSETQ. This CDR3 has 19 amino acids. The CDR3 DNA is TGCGCCAGCAGCTTTACCGGGACAGGGGGCAGATTATCTGGAAACACCATATATTTT. This translates into CASSFTGTGGRLSGNTIYF.

This chain links TRBV5-1 with TRBJ2-7; D gene uncertain. CDR1 and CDR2 (germline): SGHRS, YFSETQ. The CDR3 is 12 residues long. Between the trimmed V and J ends, which lost 3 bases and 0 bases, there was a span of 4 bases. This CDR3 is CASSSNSYEQYF. The CDR3 region has the DNA TGCGCCAGCAGCTCAAACTCCTACGAGCAGTACTTC.

This sequence joins TRBV6-5 and TRBJ2-3, with D perhaps matching TRBD2 (7 bases). Germline-derived CDR1 and CDR2 are MNHEY and SVGAGI. CDR3 size: 16 residues. V shed 2 bases and J shed 5 bases, with 17 bases lying between them. As DNA, the CDR3 is TGTGCCAGCAGTTACAGTGTTCGGGGGGCTGGAGATACGCAGTATTTT. Its translation is CASSYSVRGAGDTQYF.

V gene TRBV9 combines with J gene TRBJ2-3; weak D call: TRBD2 (5 bases). The germline V gene has CDR1 SGDLS and CDR2 YYNGEE. V lost 4 bases, J lost 3 bases, and 12 bases lay in between. The CDR3 loop spans 14 amino acids. CDR3 nucleotide sequence: TGTGCCAGCAGCCCTTCTAGCTGGACAGATACGCAGTATTTT. This encodes CASSPSSWTDTQYF.

J is TRBJ2-2 and V is TRBV6-5; possible D gene TRBD1, 6 bases. The V and J ends lost 2 bases and 7 bases respectively, with 11 bases between them. The CDR3 runs 14 residues. The germline gives CDR1 MNHEY, CDR2 SVGAGI. The DNA of the CDR3 is TGTGCCAGCAGTTACGTACAGGGCTTCGGGGAGCTGTTTTTT. Protein sequence: CASSYVQGFGELFF.

The chain recombines TRBV5-4 with TRBJ2-2, with TRBD2 identical over 10 bases. Trimming at V came to 4 bases and at J to 6 bases, leaving 6 bases not matched to a gene. In germline, CDR1 is SGHNT, CDR2 YYREEE (reference sequence). CDR3 length equals 15 residues. The CDR3 nucleotides read TGTGCCAGCAGCCGAGCGGGAGGGACGCCCGGGGAGCTGTTTTTT. It is translated as CASSRAGGTPGELFF. The variable domain in full, with the rest retrieved from reference TRBV5-4 and TRBJ2-2, is ETGVTQSPTHLIKTRGQQVTLRCSSQSGHNTVSWYQQALGQGPQFIFQYYREEENGRGNFPPRFSGLQFPNYSSELNVNALELDDSALYLCASSRAGGTPGELFFGEGSRLTVL.

The J gene is TRBJ2-5, the V gene TRBV18, with D possibly matching TRBD2 (6 bases). The V and J ends lost 4 bases and 2 bases respectively, with 11 bases between them. This CDR3 spans 14 amino acids. CDR1 and CDR2 from the germline V gene are KGHSH and LQKENI. Here the CDR3 DNA reads TGTGCCAGCTCACTAACCGGGACTCAAGAGACCCAGTACTTC. The encoded protein is CASSLTGTQETQYF.

This chain links TRBV27 with TRBJ2-7; 9 positions agree with TRBD2. The CDR3 runs to 15 residues. From germline, CDR1 is MNHEY and CDR2 SMNVEV (reference sequence). V trimming: 3 bases; J trimming: 5 bases; junction bases outside the gene matches: 8. The CDR3 DNA follows: TGTGCCAGCAGTTTTAGCGGGAGATCGTTAAACGAGCAGTACTTC. This encodes CASSFSGRSLNEQYF.

The rearrangement joins TRBV27 to TRBJ1-6; TRBD1 agrees at 8 bases. CDR1 is MNHEY, CDR2 SMNVEV, per germline (reference sequence). V lost 6 bases and J lost 5; bases outside the gene matches: 6. This CDR3 has 15 residues. In nucleotides, the CDR3 is TGTGCCAGCAGCGTTGGGACAGGAAATAATTCACCCCTCCACTTT. Protein product: CASSVGTGNNSPLHF.

V is TRBV10-3 and J is TRBJ2-5; TRBD1 aligns across 11 bases. Unmatched junction bases numbered 8, after V lost 3 bases and J lost 2 bases. This CDR3 has 17 residues. Per germline, CDR1 ENHRY and CDR2 SYGVKD. The CDR3 protein is CAISEPPGQGGQETQYF. CDR3 nucleotides: TGTGCCATCAGTGAACCACCGGGACAGGGGGGGCAAGAGACCCAGTACTTC.